Listed here is a single T cell receptor (beta chain). Study processing details: Amplification of reference gene primers was used by the study to estimate nucleated cell counts. Repertoires were generated with immunoSEQ multiplex PCR, while TCRdb's copy carries only in-frame clones and drops some. For V, J and clone size, that table is used; D and trimming come from the DNA. Of some 450,000 clones in the sample, around 90% were seen once. Enrolled during active infection, Seattle patients were then followed longitudinally. This specimen comes from a study of blood T cell repertoires in COVID-19. Overall study context: Researchers got acute and convalescent COVID-19 samples from the United States, Italy and Spain. PBMCs, B-cell-depleted T cells, or T cells provided the cDNA or gDNA that made up the material.

The germline V gene has CDR1 KGHSH and CDR2 LQKENI. The CDR3 totals 16 residues. Unmatched junction bases numbered 8, after V lost 3 bases and J lost 10 bases. This rearrangement joins TRBV18 to TRBJ2-1, with 14 bases identical to TRBD2. This clonotype was sampled from a man between 18 and 35 years old with COVID-19, enrolled during active disease. Specimen: peripheral blood. CDR3 DNA: TGTGCCAGCTCACCTCTTGGACTAGCGGGAGGAGGGGAGCAGTTCTTC. It is translated as CASSPLGLAGGGEQFF.